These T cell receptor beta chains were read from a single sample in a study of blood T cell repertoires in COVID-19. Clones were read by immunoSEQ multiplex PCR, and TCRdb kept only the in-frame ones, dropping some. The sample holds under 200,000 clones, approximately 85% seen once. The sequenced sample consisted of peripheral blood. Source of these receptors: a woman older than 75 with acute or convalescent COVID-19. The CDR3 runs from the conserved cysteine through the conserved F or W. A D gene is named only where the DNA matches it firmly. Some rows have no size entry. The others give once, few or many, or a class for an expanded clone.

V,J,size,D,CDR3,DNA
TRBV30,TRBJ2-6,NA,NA,CAWSAVTGANVLTF,TGTGCCTGGAGTGCGGTTACTGGGGCCAACGTCCTGACTTTC
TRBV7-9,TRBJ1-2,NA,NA,CASRPNRVPSTDGYTF,TGTGCCAGCAGACCGAACAGGGTGCCAAGTACCGATGGCTACACCTTC
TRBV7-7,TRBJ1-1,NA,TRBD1,CASSAYRGGRVEAFF,TGTGCCAGCAGCGCGTACAGGGGGGGTAGAGTTGAAGCTTTCTTT
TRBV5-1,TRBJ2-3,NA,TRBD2,CASSLVRGGTDTQYF,TGCGCCAGCAGCTTGGTTCGGGGGGGCACAGATACGCAGTATTTT
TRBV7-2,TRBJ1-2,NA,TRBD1,CASTDRGKGYTF,TGTGCCAGCACGGACAGGGGCAAGGGCTACACCTTC
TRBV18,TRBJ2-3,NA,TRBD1,CASVTNQLGTGGTDTQYF,TGTGCCAGCGTCACCAACCAGCTGGGGACAGGTGGTACAGATACGCAGTATTTT
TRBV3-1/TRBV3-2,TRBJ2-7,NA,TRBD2,CASSRTSGGTLSYEQYF,TGTGCCAGCAGCCGGACTAGCGGGGGAACCCTTTCCTACGAGCAGTACTTC
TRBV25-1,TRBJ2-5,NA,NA,CASSDRETQYF,TGTGCCAGCAGTGACAGAGAGACCCAGTACTTC
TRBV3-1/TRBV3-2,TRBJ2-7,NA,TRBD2,CASSQLAGAIYEQYF,TGTGCCAGCAGCCAACTAGCGGGAGCAATCTACGAGCAGTACTTC
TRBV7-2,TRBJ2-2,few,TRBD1,CASSLARRGRGGELFF,TGTGCCAGCAGCTTAGCGCGCAGGGGGCGCGGCGGGGAGCTGTTTTTT
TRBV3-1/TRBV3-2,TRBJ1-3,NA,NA,CASSPGVALSGNTIYF,TGTGCCAGCAGCCCAGGGGTCGCTCTCTCTGGAAACACCATATATTTT
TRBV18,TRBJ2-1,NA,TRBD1,CASSPGTGYSEQFF,TGTGCCAGCTCACCAGGGACAGGGTATTCTGAGCAGTTCTTC
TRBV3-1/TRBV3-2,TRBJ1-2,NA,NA,CASSFQAGNGYTF,TGTGCCAGCAGCTTTCAGGCAGGGAATGGCTACACCTTC
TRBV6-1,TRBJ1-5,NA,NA,CASSERRVRSNQPQHF,TGTGCCAGCAGTGAAAGGAGAGTGAGGTCCAATCAGCCCCAGCATTTT
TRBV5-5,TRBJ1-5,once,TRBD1,CASSLGPDRGSNQPQHF,TGTGCCAGCAGCTTGGGGCCGGACAGGGGTAGCAATCAGCCCCAGCATTTT
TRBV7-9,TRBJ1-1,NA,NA,CASSLDSMNTEAFF,TGTGCCAGCAGCTTAGACAGTATGAACACTGAAGCTTTCTTT
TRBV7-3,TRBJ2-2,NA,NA,CASSLNPTNTGELFF,TGTGCCAGCAGCTTAAATCCCACGAACACCGGGGAGCTGTTTTTT
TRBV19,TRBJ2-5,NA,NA,CASSNGQLQETQYF,TGTGCCAGTAGTAATGGGCAGCTTCAAGAGACCCAGTACTTC
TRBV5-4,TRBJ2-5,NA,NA,CASSLTGREETQYF,TGTGCCAGCAGCTTAACAGGTCGGGAGGAGACCCAGTACTTC
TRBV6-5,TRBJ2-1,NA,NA,CASSYSRSQYNEQFF,TGTGCCAGCAGTTACTCGAGGAGCCAATACAATGAGCAGTTCTTC
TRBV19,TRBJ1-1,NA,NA,CASKMTGNTEAFF,TGTGCCAGTAAGATGACAGGTAACACTGAAGCTTTCTTT
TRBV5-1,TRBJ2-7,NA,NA,CASSSEAGRDEQYF,TGCGCCAGCAGCTCGGAGGCGGGACGGGACGAGCAGTACTTC
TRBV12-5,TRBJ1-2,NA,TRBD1,CASGLPPGQANGYTF,TGTGCTAGTGGTTTGCCTCCGGGACAGGCTAATGGCTACACCTTC
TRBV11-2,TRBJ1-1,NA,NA,CASSSQSGTEAFF,TGTGCCAGCAGCTCACAGAGTGGCACTGAAGCTTTCTTT
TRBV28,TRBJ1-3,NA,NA,CASSFPGSGNTIYF,TGTGCCAGCAGTTTCCCGGGGTCTGGAAACACCATATATTTT
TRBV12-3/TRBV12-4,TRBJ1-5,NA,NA,CASSFSSGQPQHF,TGTGCCAGCAGTTTTAGCTCCGGTCAGCCCCAGCATTTT
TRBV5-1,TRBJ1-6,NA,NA,CASSSSDRLDSPLHF,TGCGCCAGCAGCTCAAGCGACAGGTTGGATTCACCCCTCCACTTT
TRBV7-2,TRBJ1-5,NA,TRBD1,CASSLTGTDSNQPQHF,TGTGCCAGCAGCTTGACAGGGACGGATAGCAATCAGCCCCAGCATTTT
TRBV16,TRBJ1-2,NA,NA,CASSQSGRPTGIGGYTF,TGTGCCAGCAGCCAATCCGGCAGGCCGACAGGTATTGGTGGCTACACCTTC
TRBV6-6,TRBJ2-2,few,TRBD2,CASRRLAGAGELFF,TGTGCCAGCAGGAGACTAGCGGGGGCAGGGGAGCTGTTTTTT
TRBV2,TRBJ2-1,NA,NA,CARKTRSGDEQFF,TGTGCCAGAAAGACTAGATCTGGGGATGAGCAGTTCTTC
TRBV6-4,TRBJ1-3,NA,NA,CAGWWGERLPGPSGNTIYF,TGTGCCGGGTGGTGGGGGGAAAGACTCCCCGGACCCTCTGGAAACACCATATATTTT
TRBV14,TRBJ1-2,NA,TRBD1,CASSPPGQGFGYTF,TGTGCCAGCAGCCCGCCGGGACAGGGATTCGGCTACACCTTC
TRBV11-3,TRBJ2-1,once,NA,CASSFGQQSYNEQFF,TGTGCCAGCAGCTTCGGACAGCAGAGTTACAATGAGCAGTTCTTC
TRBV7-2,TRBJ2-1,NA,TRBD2,CASSPLSGRSYNEQFF,TGTGCCAGCAGCCCATTGAGCGGGAGGTCCTACAATGAGCAGTTCTTC
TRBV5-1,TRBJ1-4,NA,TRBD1,CASSLSGQGTNEKLFF,TGCGCCAGCAGCTTGTCAGGACAGGGAACTAATGAAAAACTGTTTTTT
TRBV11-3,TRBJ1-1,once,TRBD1,CASSRDRGTEAFF,TGTGCCAGCAGCCGAGACAGGGGCACTGAAGCTTTCTTT
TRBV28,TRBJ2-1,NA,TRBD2,CASSRGLVLNEQFF,TGTGCCAGCAGTCGAGGACTAGTGTTAAATGAGCAGTTCTTC
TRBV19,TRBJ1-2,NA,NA,CASSPGSLGDGYTF,TGTGCCAGTAGTCCTGGAAGTTTAGGGGATGGCTACACCTTC
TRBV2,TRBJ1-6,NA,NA,CASSVTSYNSPLHF,TGTGCCAGCAGTGTTACGAGTTATAATTCACCCCTCCACTTT
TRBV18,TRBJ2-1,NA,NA,CASSLARQGIGPSSYNEQFF,TGTGCCAGCTCTCTCGCTAGGCAGGGGATCGGACCGAGCTCCTACAATGAGCAGTTCTTC
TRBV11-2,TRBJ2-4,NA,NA,CASSYGDHQYF,TGTGCCAGCAGTTACGGAGACCATCAGTACTTC
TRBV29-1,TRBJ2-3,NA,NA,CSVDSSTDTQYF,TGCAGCGTTGATTCTAGCACAGATACGCAGTATTTT
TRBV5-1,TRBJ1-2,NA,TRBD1,CASSGTDYGYTF,TGCGCCAGCTCCGGGACAGACTATGGCTACACCTTC
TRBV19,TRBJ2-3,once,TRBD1,CASSDRGSSIERQYF,TGTGCCAGTAGCGACAGGGGAAGCTCAATCGAGCGGCAGTATTTT
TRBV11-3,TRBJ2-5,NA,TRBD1,CASSGRTGDKTQYF,TGTGCCAGCAGCGGCAGGACAGGGGACAAGACCCAGTACTTC
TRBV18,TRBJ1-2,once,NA,CASSPQWRRGTIDYGYTF,TGTGCCAGCTCACCACAATGGCGCCGCGGAACGATTGACTATGGCTACACCTTC
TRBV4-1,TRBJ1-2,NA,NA,CASSQDRASLVYGYTF,TGCGCCAGCAGCCAAGACAGGGCTTCTCTGGTCTATGGCTACACCTTC
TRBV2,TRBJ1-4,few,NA,CASSTNEKLFF,TGTGCCAGCAGTACAAATGAAAAACTGTTTTTT
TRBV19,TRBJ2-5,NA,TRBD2,CASTDPGLAGQETQYF,TGTGCCAGTACCGACCCGGGACTAGCGGGCCAAGAGACCCAGTACTTC
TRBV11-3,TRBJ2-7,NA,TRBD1,CASSPGQGAREQYF,TGTGCCAGCAGCCCGGGACAGGGGGCGAGGGAGCAGTACTTC
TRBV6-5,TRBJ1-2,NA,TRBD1,CASSPRTGAGYTF,TGTGCCAGCAGCCCACGGACAGGGGCTGGCTACACCTTC
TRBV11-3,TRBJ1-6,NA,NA,CASSLDQGNSPLHF,TGTGCCAGCAGCTTAGACCAGGGAAATTCACCCCTCCACTTT
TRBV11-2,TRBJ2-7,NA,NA,CASSLDSGQGIAYEQYF,TGTGCCAGCAGCTTAGATTCAGGCCAGGGAATCGCCTACGAGCAGTACTTC
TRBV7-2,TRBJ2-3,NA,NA,CASSLHRIGGRLIVGTQYF,TGTGCCAGCAGCCTCCATCGAATCGGGGGGCGGTTGATAGTTGGTACGCAGTATTTT